A selection of T cell receptor beta chains follows, all from one sample in a study of control samples from healthy donors and cancer patients. Some clones are missing from TCRdb's copy, which holds only in-frame ones; the method was immunoSEQ multiplex PCR. The table records fewer than 70,000 clones, roughly 87% of them present only once. Specimen: PBMCs. The receptors were gathered from a man aged 60 to 69 with head and neck cancer. The CDR3 runs from the conserved cysteine through the conserved F or W. The D gene is left open where the match is weak. Not every row has a clone size; where given, it reads once, few, many or a size class.

NA NA TRBJ1-3 TRBV7-3 CASSQGGNTIYF TGTGCCAGCAGCCAAGGGGGAAACACCATATATTTT
NA NA TRBJ2-5 TRBV14 CASSLMSGTNKETQYF TGTGCCAGCAGCCTCATGTCGGGGACGAATAAAGAGACCCAGTACTTC
NA few TRBJ1-5 TRBV2 CASSPPGQPQHF TGTGCCAGCAGTCCCCCCGGTCAGCCCCAGCATTTT
TRBD2 NA TRBJ2-1 TRBV7-6 CASSLLPQLAGGTTYNEQFF TGTGCCAGCAGCTTATTACCCCAACTAGCGGGGGGGACGACCTACAATGAGCAGTTCTTC
NA NA TRBJ1-6 TRBV11-2 CASNPREGRNSPLHF TGTGCCAGCAACCCGCGAGAGGGTAGGAATTCACCCCTCCACTTT
TRBD1 NA TRBJ1-5 TRBV30 CAWGGGRGLDQPQHF TGTGCCTGGGGAGGGGGCAGGGGGTTGGATCAGCCCCAGCATTTT
NA once TRBJ1-2 TRBV28 CASNVVGVNYGYTF TGTGCCAGCAATGTCGTGGGCGTCAACTATGGCTACACCTTC
TRBD1 NA TRBJ1-4 TRBV7-9 CASSPMGQGAREKLFF TGTGCCAGCAGCCCCATGGGACAGGGGGCGCGTGAAAAACTGTTTTTT
TRBD1 few TRBJ1-4 TRBV5-1 CASSKGQGNEKLFF TGCGCCAGCAGCAAGGGACAGGGTAATGAAAAACTGTTTTTT
NA NA TRBJ2-7 TRBV5-1 CASSLDRTTGIEQYF TGCGCCAGCAGCTTGGATCGGACAACGGGGATCGAGCAGTACTTC
TRBD1 NA TRBJ2-2 TRBV5-5 CASSSTGGDAGELFF TGTGCCAGCAGCTCAACAGGGGGAGACGCCGGGGAGCTGTTTTTT
TRBD1 NA TRBJ1-6 TRBV7-9 CASSLAGGEPNSPLHF TGTGCCAGCAGCTTAGCAGGGGGCGAGCCCAATTCACCCCTCCACTTT
NA NA TRBJ2-5 TRBV15 CATSRGSARETQYF TGTGCCACCAGCAGAGGGTCGGCCCGGGAGACCCAGTACTTC
TRBD2 NA TRBJ2-1 TRBV28 CASSLPSGRLSSYNEQFF TGTGCCAGCAGTTTACCTAGCGGGAGGTTGAGCTCCTACAATGAGCAGTTCTTC
NA NA TRBJ2-7 TRBV6-2/TRBV6-3 CASSYEGTYEQYF TGTGCCAGCAGTTACGAGGGAACCTACGAGCAGTACTTC
NA NA TRBJ1-5 TRBV12-3/TRBV12-4 CASSPGPAWTQHF TGTGCCAGCAGTCCGGGGCCCGCCTGGACCCAGCATTTT
NA NA TRBJ1-4 TRBV12-3/TRBV12-4 CASSLATNEKLFF TGTGCCAGCAGTTTAGCGACTAATGAAAAACTGTTTTTT
NA NA TRBJ2-7 TRBV27 CASTKTRGTGLYSYEQYF TGTGCCAGCACCAAAACGCGGGGGACAGGTCTTTATTCCTACGAGCAGTACTTC
NA NA TRBJ2-5 TRBV7-2 CASSFHLGSRQAETQYF TGTGCCAGCAGCTTCCACTTAGGATCACGGCAAGCAGAGACCCAGTACTTC
TRBD2 NA TRBJ2-3 TRBV7-2 CASSSLAGGLDTQYF TGTGCCAGCAGCTCACTAGCGGGGGGTTTGGATACGCAGTATTTT
NA NA TRBJ2-5 TRBV25-1 CASLVSGQETQYF TGTGCCAGCCTAGTCAGCGGCCAAGAGACCCAGTACTTC
TRBD1 NA TRBJ2-3 TRBV19 CASSIIPLRGLGADTQYF TGTGCCAGTAGTATTATTCCCCTCAGGGGGCTGGGGGCAGATACGCAGTATTTT
TRBD1 NA TRBJ2-1 TRBV7-9 CASTVGQGWTTEQFF TGTGCCAGCACCGTCGGACAGGGATGGACCACTGAGCAGTTCTTC
NA once TRBJ1-2 TRBV24-1 CATSDLTGYTF TGTGCCACCAGTGATTTGACCGGCTACACCTTC
TRBD1 few TRBJ2-7 TRBV9 CASSVAGGVDEQYF TGTGCCAGCAGCGTAGCAGGGGGCGTCGACGAGCAGTACTTC
TRBD1 NA TRBJ1-5 TRBV6-5 CASSWDREQPQHF TGTGCCAGCAGTTGGGACAGAGAACAGCCCCAGCATTTT
TRBD2 NA TRBJ2-5 TRBV7-9 CATRGGLEVETQYF TGTGCCACCCGAGGGGGACTAGAGGTAGAGACCCAGTACTTC
NA once TRBJ2-5 TRBV11-2 CASSPSVGQETQYF TGTGCCAGCAGTCCCTCGGTGGGCCAAGAGACCCAGTACTTC
NA NA TRBJ2-1 TRBV19 CASKSYNEQFF TGTGCCAGTAAAAGTTACAATGAGCAGTTCTTC
NA NA TRBJ2-4 TRBV28 CASSLHPPGKNIQYF TGTGCCAGCAGCCTTCATCCCCCGGGCAAAAACATTCAGTACTTC
NA NA TRBJ2-3 TRBV2 CASSGDPRVGDTQYF TGCGCCAGCAGTGGAGACCCTCGGGTGGGGGATACGCAGTATTTT
NA NA TRBJ1-1 TRBV5-1 CASSTGQFPTEAFF TGCGCCAGCAGCACAGGACAGTTCCCCACTGAAGCTTTCTTT
NA NA TRBJ2-4 TRBV6-7 CASTPGGDRAVNIQYF TGTGCCAGCACCCCCGGGGGGGACAGGGCGGTAAACATTCAGTACTTC
NA few TRBJ2-7 TRBV5-4 CASSLPGAESSYEQYF TGTGCCAGCAGCTTACCCGGGGCGGAAAGCTCCTACGAGCAGTACTTC
NA NA TRBJ2-7 TRBV18 CASSLTSGAAYEQYF TGTGCCAGCTCACTAACATCAGGGGCCGCCTACGAGCAGTACTTC
NA NA TRBJ1-6 TRBV2 CASSPLGPLHF TGTGCCAGCAGTCCCCTGGGACCCCTCCACTTT
NA NA TRBJ1-1 TRBV5-1 CASSSRVNTEAFF TGCGCCAGCAGCAGCCGGGTGAACACTGAAGCTTTCTTT
TRBD1 NA TRBJ1-4 TRBV4-1 CASSLVPGGVTEKLFF TGCGCCAGCAGCCTGGTCCCAGGGGGGGTAACAGAAAAACTGTTTTTT
NA NA TRBJ2-4 TRBV19 CASSQGLGNIQYF TGTGCCAGTAGTCAGGGGCTGGGTAACATTCAGTACTTC
TRBD1 NA TRBJ2-7 TRBV5-1 CASTTALTGNHEQYF TGCGCCAGCACCACCGCCCTGACAGGGAACCACGAGCAGTACTTC
TRBD2 NA TRBJ2-2 TRBV6-2/TRBV6-3 CASSYSTAGFPTGELFF TGTGCCAGCAGTTACTCAACAGCGGGATTTCCCACCGGGGAGCTGTTTTTT
NA NA TRBJ2-3 TRBV6-5 CASSPRGKSTDTQYF TGTGCCAGCAGTCCACGGGGGAAGAGCACAGATACGCAGTATTTT
NA NA TRBJ2-3 TRBV12-3/TRBV12-4 CASSLGVTDTQYF TGTGCCAGCAGTCTCGGGGTCACAGATACGCAGTATTTT
NA NA TRBJ2-3 TRBV29-1 CSHTKLDFGTDTQYF TGCAGTCATACTAAGCTAGACTTCGGCACAGATACGCAGTATTTT
NA once TRBJ2-5 TRBV19 CASSSRLGEDLETQYF TGTGCCAGTAGTAGTCGTCTAGGAGAGGACCTAGAGACCCAGTACTTC
TRBD2 NA TRBJ2-7 TRBV28 CASSFYAGVGSSYEQYF TGTGCCAGCAGTTTTTACGCGGGGGTCGGGAGCTCCTACGAGCAGTACTTC
NA NA TRBJ2-7 TRBV6-1 CASSEQGRDYEQYF TGTGCCAGCAGTGAACAGGGGAGAGACTACGAGCAGTACTTC
TRBD2 NA TRBJ2-3 TRBV5-1 CPTTPTTGGLGTDTQYF TGCCCCACCACCCCCACGACCGGGGGGTTAGGCACAGATACGCAGTATTTT